The entry below gives a single TCR beta chain sequence along with its context. Trimming took 4 bases from V and 3 from J, leaving 10 bases between them. The CDR3 consists of 13 residues. The germline CDR1 and CDR2 sequences are MNHEY and SMNVEV (reference sequence). Original analysis: Amplification from reference gene primers served as the basis for estimated nucleated cell counts. Using immunoSEQ multiplex PCR, the repertoire was profiled, and TCRdb retains in-frame clones only, with some absent. V, J and clone size reflect that table, while D and trimming were determined from the DNA. Here the sample spans about 190,000 clones, 84% being singletons. This sample was taken from a study of blood T cell repertoires in COVID-19.

The specimen was PBMCs or T cells enriched from blood (not recorded which). This sequence originates from a woman in her twenties or thirties who had recovered from COVID-19. The V call is TRBV27, the J call TRBJ2-7; D unclear. CDR3 coding DNA: TGTGCCAGCAGTTATAGTAATGGCTACGAGCAGTACTTC. Protein product: CASSYSNGYEQYF.